The source of this TCR beta chain is a study of blood T cell repertoires in COVID-19. Enrolment of Seattle patients took place during active infection, and they were followed longitudinally. Clones were sequenced by immunoSEQ multiplex PCR, and TCRdb holds only the in-frame ones, with some missing. The sample has about 150,000 clones, around 85% seen once; the top ten hold 0.63%. For this clone: Other nucleotide sequences from this sample produce the same CDR3.

The specimen sequenced was peripheral blood. This clonotype originated in a man aged 55 to 69 with COVID-19, enrolled during active disease.

DNA for the CDR3: TGTGCCAGCAGTTTTATAGGGACGGGGGACAATGAGCAGTTCTTC. It specifies CASSFIGTGDNEQFF. The chain is built from TRBV28 and TRBJ2-1; tentatively, D is TRBD2 (6 bases). Looked up from germline, CDR1 is MDHEN and CDR2 is SYDVKM. The CDR3 has 15 residues. Deletions cut 3 bases from V and 5 bases from J, with 14 bases between.